The 28 T cell receptor beta chains listed next were all sequenced from one sample in a study of cytomegalovirus exposure and HLA in healthy donors. PCR primers comprised 60 Vbeta and 13 Jbeta primers. Profiled with immunoSEQ multiplex PCR; TCRdb holds only in-frame clones, not every one. The sample lists 180,000 or so clones; 70% to 80% were seen once. Sequencing was carried out using PBMCs. The receptor set was obtained from a male donor in good health and CMV-seronegative.

This clone was seen a single time. The chain is built from TRBV28 and TRBJ2-5; D is unclear. The tail of the sequence fits TRBJ2-7 better, so the J call may be wrong. This CDR3 region has 11 residues. Germline V gene data show CDR1 as MDHEN and CDR2 as SYDVKM. CDR3 coding DNA: TGTGCCAGCAGTTGGGGCTACGAGCAGTACTTC. Protein sequence: CASSWGYEQYF.

The chain employs TRBV28 and TRBJ2-1, with 10 positions matching TRBD2. Germline V gives CDR1 MDHEN, CDR2 SYDVKM. CDR3 length: 14 amino acids. After removal of 8 bases from V and 9 bases from J, the junction contained 10 bases not matched to a gene. CDR3 loop: CASVQLAGRSEQFF. The CDR3 coding sequence is TGTGCCAGCGTGCAACTAGCGGGACGTAGTGAGCAGTTCTTC.

This clone was picked up many times. The chain couples TRBV19 to TRBJ2-7; a weak D match, TRBD1 (6 bases). This CDR3 has 14 residues. V dropped 2 bases and J dropped 2 bases, with 10 bases sitting between them. CDR1 is LNHDA, CDR2 SQIVND, per germline (reference sequence). In nucleotides, the CDR3 is TGTGCCAGTAGTATAACAGGGAGAACCTACGAGCAGTACTTC. Translating it yields CASSITGRTYEQYF. Filled out from reference TRBV19 and TRBJ2-7, the complete variable domain reads DGGITQSPKYLFRKEGQNVTLSCEQNLNHDAMYWYRQDPGQGLRLIYYSQIVNDFQKGDIAEGYSVSREKKESFPLTVTSAQKNPTAFYLCASSITGRTYEQYFGPGTRLTVT.

The J gene is TRBJ1-6, the V gene TRBV5-1; 8 bases are a match to TRBD1. Germline CDR1 is SGHRS and CDR2 is YFSETQ. V lost 0 bases to trimming and J lost 10 bases; unmatched junction nucleotides: 6. The CDR3 has 15 amino acids. The CDR3 DNA sequence: TGCGCCAGCAGCTTGGAAGGGACAGGACGGTCACCCCTCCACTTT. It encodes CASSLEGTGRSPLHF. The full variable domain, with the rest looked up from reference TRBV5-1 and TRBJ1-6, is KAGVTQTPRYLIKTRGQQVTLSCSPISGHRSVSWYQQTPGQGLQFLFEYFSETQRNKGNFPGRFSGRQFSNSRSEMNVSTLELGDSALYLCASSLEGTGRSPLHFGNGTRLTVT.

The chain employs TRBV28 and TRBJ2-1; D remains ambiguous. The germline CDR1 and CDR2 sequences are MDHEN and SYDVKM. V gave up 6 bases and J gave up 0 bases, with 12 bases separating them. This CDR3 spans 15 amino acids. The CDR3 sequence: CASSSSRSSYNEQFF. CDR3 bases: TGTGCCAGCAGCTCCTCTCGGAGCTCCTACAATGAGCAGTTCTTC.

In DNA form, the CDR3 reads TGTGCCAGCAGCGACTTAGAGACCCAGTACTTC. This gives the protein CASSDLETQYF. The chain recombines TRBV9 with TRBJ2-5; no definite D call. Trimming took off 3 bases at V and 4 bases at J, with 4 bases between the two ends. CDR1 and CDR2 (germline): SGDLS, YYNGEE. The CDR3 is 11 residues long. The full variable domain, with the rest looked up from reference TRBV9 and TRBJ2-5, is DSGVTQTPKHLITATGQRVTLRCSPRSGDLSVYWYQQSLDQGLQFLIQYYNGEERAKGNILERFSAQQFPDLHSELNLSSLELGDSALYFCASSDLETQYFGPGTRLLVL.

This clone was seen more than once but under ten times. V and J are TRBV7-9 and TRBJ1-1; D remains ambiguous. Germline assignment: CDR1 SEHNR and CDR2 FQNEAQ (reference sequence). The V gene lost 2 bases and the J gene lost 10 bases, with 8 bases spanning the gap. This CDR3 has 11 residues. The CDR3 DNA reads TGTGCCAGCAGCTTAACGCCGGTAGCTTTCTTT. Protein: CASSLTPVAFF. Variable domain in full (rest from reference TRBV7-9 and TRBJ1-1): DTGVSQNPRHKITKRGQNVTFRCDPISEHNRLYWYRQTLGQGPEFLTYFQNEAQLEKSRLLSDRFSAERPKGSFSTLEIQRTEQGDSAMYLCASSLTPVAFFGQGTRLTVV.

The V call is TRBV6-6, the J call TRBJ2-7; TRBD2 might be the D (6 bases). CDR1 is MNHNY and CDR2 is SVGAGI in the germline V gene (reference sequence). Trimming removed 1 base at V and 0 bases at J, with 7 bases between. CDR3 length equals 14 residues. Here the CDR3 DNA reads TGTGCCAGCAGTTACTTGACTAGCTCCTACGAGCAGTACTTC. It translates to CASSYLTSSYEQYF.

The genes are TRBV30 and TRBJ2-1, with TRBD2 matching over 8 bases. The trim removed 3 bases at V and 4 bases at J, leaving 8 bases unmatched. The CDR3 sequence is 15 residues long. CDR1 is GTSNPN, CDR2 SVGIG, per germline (reference sequence). The CDR3 coding sequence is TGTGCCTGGAGCTCAGGCGGGAGGCGGTACAATGAGCAGTTCTTC. It yields the protein CAWSSGGRRYNEQFF.

The chain recombines TRBV19 with TRBJ1-2; no clear D gene. Germline lookup yields CDR1 LNHDA and CDR2 SQIVND (reference sequence). The V gene lost 8 bases and the J gene lost 7 bases, with 11 bases spanning the gap. The CDR3 spans 11 residues. Here the CDR3 reads CASSYRSGYTF. Here the CDR3 DNA reads TGTGCCAGTTCCTACAGATCTGGCTACACCTTC. Together with reference TRBV19 and TRBJ1-2, the CDR3 gives the full variable domain: DGGITQSPKYLFRKEGQNVTLSCEQNLNHDAMYWYRQDPGQGLRLIYYSQIVNDFQKGDIAEGYSVSREKKESFPLTVTSAQKNPTAFYLCASSYRSGYTFGSGTRLTVV.

This clone was counted between two and nine times. This chain uses TRBV5-1 with TRBJ1-2; the D gene is possibly TRBD1 (6 bases). This CDR3 contains 15 residues. V lost 3 bases, J lost 4 bases, and 16 bases lay in between. The germline V gene has CDR1 SGHRS and CDR2 YFSETQ. For the CDR3, the DNA is TGCGCCAGCAGCTCCAGACAGGTACGAGGCTATGGCTACACCTTC. This codes for CASSSRQVRGYGYTF.

The chain uses TRBV30 and TRBJ1-5; D gene uncertain. Trimming shortened V by 4 bases and J by 2 bases, and 12 bases separated the two germline ends. In germline, CDR1 is GTSNPN, CDR2 SVGIG (reference sequence). The CDR3 sequence is 14 residues long. CDR3 bases: TGTGCCTGGACGGGAGGGAATGGCAATCAGCCCCAGCATTTT. The encoded protein is CAWTGGNGNQPQHF.

V usage is TRBV28 and J usage is TRBJ1-4; a possible D gene is TRBD1 (5 bases). CDR3 size: 14 residues. The V gene lost 3 bases and the J gene lost 6 bases, with 11 bases spanning the gap. Germline values: CDR1 MDHEN, CDR2 SYDVKM. CDR3 residues: CASSFGGGYEKLFF. The CDR3 DNA reads TGTGCCAGCAGTTTCGGGGGGGGTTATGAAAAACTGTTTTTT. Complete variable domain (other parts from reference TRBV28 and TRBJ1-4): DVKVTQSSRYLVKRTGEKVFLECVQDMDHENMFWYRQDPGLGLRLIYFSYDVKMKEKGDIPEGYSVSREKKERFSLILESASTNQTSMYLCASSFGGGYEKLFFGSGTQLSVL.

CDR3: CAWSHRGSEPQHF. The CDR3 DNA reads as TGTGCCTGGAGTCACAGGGGGAGTGAGCCCCAGCATTTT. The chain carries TRBV30 and TRBJ1-5; TRBD1 aligns across 8 bases. Per germline, CDR1 GTSNPN and CDR2 SVGIG (reference sequence). CDR3 length equals 13 residues. V lost 2 bases to trimming and J lost 8 bases; unmatched junction nucleotides: 5. The complete variable domain, with remaining parts taken from reference TRBV30 and TRBJ1-5, reads SQTIHQWPATLVQPVGSPLSLECTVEGTSNPNLYWYRQAAGRGLQLLFYSVGIGQISSEVPQNLSASRPQDRQFILSSKKLLLSDSGFYLCAWSHRGSEPQHFGDGTRLSIL.

With respect to this clone: The same CDR3 is also encoded by other DNA sequences in this sample. The rearrangement links TRBV6-5 to TRBJ1-5; no firm D call. Germline values: CDR1 MNHEY, CDR2 SVGAGI. The V end was cut by 5 bases, the J end by 0 bases, with 5 bases between. The CDR3 totals 13 residues. The chain's CDR3 is CASSRVSNQPQHF. CDR3 sequence (DNA): TGTGCCAGCAGTCGGGTTAGCAATCAGCCCCAGCATTTT.

The V gene is TRBV6-5, the J gene TRBJ2-3; no clear D. V was pared by 0 bases and J by 2 bases, with 6 bases between. This CDR3 spans 14 amino acids. CDR1 and CDR2 from the germline V gene are MNHEY and SVGAGI. CDR3 residues: CASSYSGYTDTQYF. CDR3 DNA: TGTGCCAGCAGTTACTCGGGCTACACAGATACGCAGTATTTT.

The CDR3 nucleotides are TGTGCCTCAACGGACAGCACCTACGAGCAGTACTTC. Translation gives CASTDSTYEQYF. V usage is TRBV30 and J usage is TRBJ2-7, with D perhaps TRBD1 (6 bases). This CDR3 contains 12 residues. V was clipped by 7 bases and J by 2 bases, with 12 bases between them. The germline gives CDR1 GTSNPN, CDR2 SVGIG (reference sequence).

This clone has just a few counts. V gene TRBV6-1 combines with J gene TRBJ2-7, with TRBD1 matching 7 bases. Per the germline V gene, CDR1 is MNHNS and CDR2 is SASEGT. This CDR3 is built from 13 residues. V trimming: 10 bases; J trimming: 2 bases; junction bases outside the gene matches: 8. Here the CDR3 DNA reads TGTGCCACCACGGACAGGTGGACCTACGAGCAGTACTTC. Protein product: CATTDRWTYEQYF.

This chain's CDR3 is CASSQDEAGLGGFYNEQFF. DNA of the CDR3: TGCGCCAGCAGCCAAGATGAAGCAGGGCTCGGGGGGTTTTACAATGAGCAGTTCTTC. The chain uses TRBV4-3 and TRBJ2-1, with TRBD2 identical over 7 bases. The V segment lost 0 bases and the J segment 4 bases; nucleotides outside the gene matches: 15. The CDR3 contains 19 residues. Germline V gene data show CDR1 as LGHNA and CDR2 as YSLEER.

The chain is built from TRBV6-1 and TRBJ1-2, with D perhaps TRBD1 (6 bases). The CDR3 extends over 15 amino acids. CDR1 is MNHNS, CDR2 SASEGT, per germline. Trimming removed 7 bases from V and 2 bases from J, with 17 bases in between. The CDR3 here is CASITYRTVNYGYTF. The DNA of the CDR3 is TGTGCCAGCATTACCTATAGGACAGTAAACTATGGCTACACCTTC.

The chain couples TRBV19 to TRBJ2-6, with D possibly TRBD2 on 6 matching bases. The CDR3 spans 16 residues. Germline-derived CDR1 and CDR2 are LNHDA and SQIVND (reference sequence). V dropped 2 bases and J dropped 1 base, with 9 bases sitting between them. In nucleotides, the CDR3 is TGTGCCAGTAGTATATCTGGGGGGTCTGGGGCCAACGTCCTGACTTTC. This encodes CASSISGGSGANVLTF.

This clone occurred once. The rearrangement uses TRBV5-4 and TRBJ2-7, with TRBD2 matching over 11 bases. The CDR3 has 15 residues. Germline V gene data show CDR1 as SGHNT and CDR2 as YYREEE (reference sequence). The V and J ends lost 4 bases and 7 bases, in that order; junction bases with no gene match: 10. The CDR3 sequence: CASSKKLAGAREQYF. CDR3 bases: TGTGCCAGCAGCAAAAAACTAGCGGGAGCTCGGGAGCAGTACTTC.

Notes on this clone: The junction and the germline gene differ at one end; a read error may be behind it. The chain has TRBV28 and TRBJ2-7; 7 bases fit TRBD1. The CDR3 is 15 amino acids. Germline lookup yields CDR1 MDHEN and CDR2 SYDVKM. The CDR3 nucleotides are TGTGCCAGCAGTTTTGCCCCCGGGACAGCCTACGGGCAGTACTTC. Translating it yields CASSFAPGTAYGQYF.

In this sample, this clone turned up once. The V and J genes are TRBV12-1 and TRBJ1-5; the table names TRBD1, a call not compared with the DNA. TRBV12-1 is described as a pseudogene. This CDR3 has 16 residues. The CDR3 region has the DNA TGTGCCAGCAGCACGACAGGGGAAGGAAGCAATCAGCCCCAGCATTTT. This sequence encodes CASSTTGEGSNQPQHF.

The rearrangement uses TRBV6-1 and TRBJ1-5; possible D gene TRBD1, 6 bases. The CDR3 runs to 13 residues. Germline lookup yields CDR1 MNHNS and CDR2 SASEGT. V lost 3 bases and J 9 bases, leaving 12 bases between the germline ends. The CDR3 DNA reads as TGTGCCAGCAGTGATGTTCAGGGGTCGCCCCAGCATTTT. Translation: CASSDVQGSPQHF.

This clone has only a few counts. The chain uses TRBV6-5 and TRBJ2-3; 8 bases agree with TRBD2. The V segment lost 2 bases and the J segment 9 bases; nucleotides outside the gene matches: 7. Germline assignment: CDR1 MNHEY and CDR2 SVGAGI. The CDR3 has 14 amino acids. The CDR3, as DNA: TGTGCCAGCAGTTACGTTGGGACTAGGGCCACGCAGTATTTT. Translated: CASSYVGTRATQYF.

The rearrangement uses TRBV12-5 and TRBJ2-3; 12 bases are a match to TRBD2. With 0 bases clipped from V and 8 bases from J, the junction kept 6 bases outside the gene matches. Per the germline V gene, CDR1 is LGHNT and CDR2 is FRNRAP. The CDR3 spans 16 residues. DNA of the CDR3: TGTGCTAGTGGTTTGGTAACTAGCGGGAGGAGGTTTACGCAGTATTTT. This encodes CASGLVTSGRRFTQYF. Using reference TRBV12-5 and TRBJ2-3 for the parts outside the CDR3, the full variable domain is DARVTQTPRHKVTEMGQEVTMRCQPILGHNTVFWYRQTMMQGLELLAYFRNRAPLDDSGMPKDRFSAEMPDATLATLKIQPSEPRDSAVYFCASGLVTSGRRFTQYFGPGTRLTVL.

The chain combines TRBV18 with TRBJ1-5; D gene ambiguous. The length of the CDR3 is 17 residues. Trimming pared 1 base from V and 2 bases from J, leaving 15 bases between. Germline V gene lookup returns CDR1 KGHSH and CDR2 LQKENI. CDR3 bases: TGTGCCAGCTCACCACTCCCCGCTACCTCCGGCAATCAGCCCCAGCATTTT. Its translation: CASSPLPATSGNQPQHF. The whole variable domain, filled in from reference TRBV18 and TRBJ1-5, reads NAGVMQNPRHLVRRRGQEARLRCSPMKGHSHVYWYRQLPEEGLKFMVYLQKENIIDESGMPKERFSAEFPKEGPSILRIQQVVRGDSAAYFCASSPLPATSGNQPQHFGDGTRLSIL.